This T cell receptor beta chain was sequenced for a study of shared clonotypes between healthy human individuals. Overall study: Donor composition was two women and three men, aged 18 to 49. CD4 naive cells filled three plates per donor, CD4 memory three, CD8 naive two and CD8 memory one. The study, taken as a whole, reports: Clonotypes not shared had lower generation probabilities than those common to all four donors.

A single count supports this clone. Its specificity is not known. Genomic DNA from each subset was divided evenly over several immunoSEQ plates. The method was immunoSEQ multiplex PCR; TCRdb's version includes in-frame clones alone and lacks a portion of them. The data contain about 2.1 million clones, roughly 95% of them seen just once; the ten biggest clones take up less than 2%. Selected positively for CCR7 and CD45RO-negative, naive CD8 cells excluded terminally differentiated effector memory CD45RA+ cells. This CDR3 region has 15 residues. The germline CDR1 and CDR2 sequences are KGHSH and LQKENI. The junction had 6 bases not matched to a gene; V was cut back by 3 bases and J by 4 bases.

Sequencing used naive CD8+ T cells from PBMCs. The V gene is TRBV18, the J gene TRBJ2-7; 10 positions match TRBD2. The TCR originated in a man aged 18 to 30 in good health. Some clones in this sample may be carry-over from other donors' samples. The DNA for the CDR3 is TGTGCCAGCTCACCCTCTACGGGACTAGCGTACGAGCAGTACTTC. This gives the protein CASSPSTGLAYEQYF.